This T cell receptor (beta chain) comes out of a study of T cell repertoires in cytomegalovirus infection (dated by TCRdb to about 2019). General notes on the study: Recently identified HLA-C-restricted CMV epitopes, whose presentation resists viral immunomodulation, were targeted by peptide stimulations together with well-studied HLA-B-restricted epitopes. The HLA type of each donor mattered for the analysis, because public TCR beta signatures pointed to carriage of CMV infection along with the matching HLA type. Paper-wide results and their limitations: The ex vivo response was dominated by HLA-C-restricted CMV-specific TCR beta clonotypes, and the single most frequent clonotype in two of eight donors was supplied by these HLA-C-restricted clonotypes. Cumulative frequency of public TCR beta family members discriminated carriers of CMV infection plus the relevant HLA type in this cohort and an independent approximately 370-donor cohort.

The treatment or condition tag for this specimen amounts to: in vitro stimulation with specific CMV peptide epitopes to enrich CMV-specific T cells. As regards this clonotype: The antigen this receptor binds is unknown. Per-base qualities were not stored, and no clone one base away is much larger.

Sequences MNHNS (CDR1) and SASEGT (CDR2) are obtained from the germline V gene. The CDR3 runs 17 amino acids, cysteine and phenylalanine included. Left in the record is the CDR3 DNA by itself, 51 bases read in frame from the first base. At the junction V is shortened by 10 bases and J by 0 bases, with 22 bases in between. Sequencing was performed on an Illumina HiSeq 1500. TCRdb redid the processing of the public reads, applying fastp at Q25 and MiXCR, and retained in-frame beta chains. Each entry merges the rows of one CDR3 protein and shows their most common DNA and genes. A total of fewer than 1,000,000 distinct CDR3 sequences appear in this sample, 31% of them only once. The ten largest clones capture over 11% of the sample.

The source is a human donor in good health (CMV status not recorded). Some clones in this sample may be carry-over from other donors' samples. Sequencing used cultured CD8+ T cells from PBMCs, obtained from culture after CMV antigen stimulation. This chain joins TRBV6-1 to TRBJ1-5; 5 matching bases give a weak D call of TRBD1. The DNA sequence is TGTGCCACCAGCTGGGGACCCCTTCCCACTAGCAATCAGCCCCAGCATTTT. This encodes CATSWGPLPTSNQPQHF.